This record concerns one TCR beta chain sequence. Its antigen is unknown. Every donor was a healthy person donating bone marrow. When sampled, the donors appeared nominally healthy, though they likely had unrecorded immune exposures. CDR3 length: 16 residues. CDR1 is SGHRS and CDR2 is YFSETQ in the germline V gene. V shed 4 bases and J 2 bases; nucleotides not matched to a gene: 6. In the PCR, 60 Vbeta and 13 Jbeta primers were used. The repertoire was sequenced with immunoSEQ multiplex PCR; TCRdb's copy has only in-frame clones and lacks some. Of about 270,000 clones listed, around two thirds are singletons. This entry comes from a study of cytomegalovirus exposure and HLA in healthy donors. General study findings and limits: For TCR beta chains, V- and J-gene trimming was later linked to a missense DCLRE1C variant.

The specimen was PBMCs. The J gene is TRBJ2-7, the V gene TRBV5-1; 13 bases match TRBD2. This sequence was found in a female donor in good health and CMV-seronegative. CDR3 in amino acids: CASSPGTSGATYEQYF. The CDR3 coding sequence is TGCGCCAGCAGCCCTGGGACTAGCGGGGCAACCTACGAGCAGTACTTC.